A single sample is the source of the 4 T cell receptor beta chains below, sequenced in a study of Tregs in tolerant kidney transplant recipients. This table comes from immunoSEQ multiplex PCR, and its TCRdb copy is limited to in-frame clones, with some not included. Of 84,000 or so clones listed, 93% are singletons. The nonmyeloablative bone marrow transplants came from related graft donors, with transient mixed chimerism. This sample comprised CD4+ T cells from blood (PBMCs), obtained 12 months after the transplant. All receptors come from a human patient who received a combined kidney and bone marrow transplant. Some T cells may be provided by the graft donor.

The chain combines TRBV5-6 with TRBJ1-2, with no clear D. Germline V CDR1 and CDR2: SGHDT, YYEEEE. With 2 bases removed from V and 4 bases from J, the gap between germline ends came to 12 bases. CDR3 length: 14 amino acids. CDR3 in amino acids: CASSFGREGYGYTF. Written as DNA, the CDR3 is TGTGCCAGCAGCTTCGGTAGGGAGGGCTATGGCTACACCTTC.

The CDR3 region has the DNA TGCGCCAGCAGCGTAAGGACAGGGGCCTACGAGCAGTACTTC. It yields the protein CASSVRTGAYEQYF. The J gene is TRBJ2-5, the V gene TRBV5-1; 9 bases are a match to TRBD1. Matching the DNA end better, TRBJ2-7 makes the J call doubtful. Per the germline V gene, CDR1 is SGHRS and CDR2 is YFSETQ. This CDR3 is 14 amino acids long.

The chain employs TRBV4-1 and TRBJ2-4; D remains ambiguous. V was cut by 1 base and J by 15 bases, with 16 bases left in between. CDR1 is MGHRA and CDR2 is YSYEKL in the germline V gene. The CDR3 has 13 amino acids. CDR3 loop: CASSQGFSPKRYF. CDR3 coding DNA: TGCGCCAGCAGCCAAGGATTTAGCCCGAAAAGGTACTTC.

This rearrangement joins TRBV6-1 to TRBJ2-1; a weak D match, TRBD2 (7 bases). The CDR3 loop spans 17 amino acids. The V gene's germline CDR1 is MNHNS and CDR2 SASEGT. V gave up 2 bases and J gave up 2 bases, with 16 bases separating them. CDR3 residues: CASSERWGGRTYNEQFF. The CDR3 region has the DNA TGTGCCAGCAGTGAAAGGTGGGGGGGCAGGACCTACAATGAGCAGTTCTTC.